This TCR beta chain was sequenced during a study of Siglec-9 on CD8 T cells in melanoma. Only in-frame clones appear in the TCRdb table, and some are missing; sequencing was by immunoSEQ multiplex PCR. The sample shows around 30,000 clones, less than 85% of them seen only once. Material: Siglec-9- CD8+ T cells sorted from blood. The TCR sequence derives from a human donor in good health.

This CDR3 reads CASSVLGHPTTEAFF. Here the CDR3 DNA reads TGTGCCAGCAGCGTCCTCGGACACCCTACCACTGAAGCTTTCTTT. The chain combines TRBV9 with TRBJ1-1, with TRBD1 as a possible D gene (5 bases). This CDR3 is built from 15 residues. CDR1 SGDLS and CDR2 YYNGEE come from the germline V gene. With 2 bases removed from V and 4 bases from J, the gap between germline ends came to 15 bases. The entire variable domain, with the rest obtained from reference TRBV9 and TRBJ1-1, is as follows: DSGVTQTPKHLITATGQRVTLRCSPRSGDLSVYWYQQSLDQGLQFLIQYYNGEERAKGNILERFSAQQFPDLHSELNLSSLELGDSALYFCASSVLGHPTTEAFFGQGTRLTVV.